This passage covers 11 T cell receptor beta chains from one sample sequenced in a study of cytomegalovirus exposure and HLA in healthy donors. The data were produced by immunoSEQ multiplex PCR, yet TCRdb's version contains in-frame clones alone and is incomplete. Of 120,000 or so clones in the sample, 88% were seen once. Source material: PBMCs. These receptors all come from a man aged 25-45 years in good health and CMV-seronegative.

The V gene is TRBV5-6, the J gene TRBJ2-3, with 7 bases aligning to TRBD1. Germline CDR1 SGHDT, CDR2 YYEEEE. V was pared by 2 bases and J by 2 bases, with 5 bases of the junction left unmatched. The length of the CDR3 is 15 residues. The CDR3 loop reads CASSFRDRYTDTQYF. CDR3 nucleotides: TGTGCCAGCAGCTTCCGGGACAGATACACAGATACGCAGTATTTT.

This chain uses TRBV5-4 with TRBJ2-7, with 10 nucleotides matching TRBD1. The V and J ends lost 3 bases and 3 bases, in that order; junction bases with no gene match: 6. The CDR3 is 15 amino acids. The germline V gene has CDR1 SGHNT and CDR2 YYREEE (reference sequence). The CDR3 protein is CASSYPGTGDYEQYF. The CDR3 DNA follows: TGTGCCAGCAGCTACCCCGGGACAGGGGACTACGAGCAGTACTTC.

The chain uses TRBV27 and TRBJ2-3; D unresolved. Germline CDR1 MNHEY, CDR2 SMNVEV (reference sequence). This CDR3 is built from 14 residues. V was clipped by 2 bases and J by 3 bases, with 9 bases between them. Here the CDR3 reads CASSLGLGTDTQYF. The DNA of the CDR3 is TGTGCCAGCAGTTTAGGGCTCGGAACAGATACGCAGTATTTT.

The chain links TRBV25-1 to TRBJ1-3; no firm D call. V dropped 5 bases and J dropped 5 bases, with 10 bases sitting between them. CDR3 size: 13 residues. Germline loops: CDR1 MGHDK, CDR2 SYGVNS. CDR3: CASSPPVRNTIYF. CDR3 coding DNA: TGTGCCAGCAGTCCGCCGGTGAGAAACACCATATATTTT.

This clone was observed a single time. The genes are TRBV19 and TRBJ1-1; D possibly corresponds to TRBD1 (5 bases). The CDR3 is 15 amino acids. Germline V lookup: CDR1 LNHDA, CDR2 SQIVND (reference sequence). The germline V and J ends were trimmed by 2 bases and 0 bases, with 10 bases remaining between them. The CDR3, as DNA: TGTGCCAGTAGTATACAGGGCATCATGAACACTGAAGCTTTCTTT. This encodes CASSIQGIMNTEAFF.

This clone was picked up a small number of times. V is TRBV7-2 and J is TRBJ1-5, with D perhaps TRBD1 (6 bases). Trimming cost V 5 bases and J 6 bases, with 11 bases left between them. CDR1 is SGHTA, CDR2 FQGNSA, per germline. This CDR3 region has 13 residues. The CDR3 DNA is TGTGCCAGCAGCCCAGTAGGGGGTCAGCCCCAGCATTTT. Its protein product is CASSPVGGQPQHF.

The chain recombines TRBV19 with TRBJ1-3, with D perhaps matching TRBD1 (5 bases). CDR3 size: 18 residues. V lost 6 bases, J lost 5 bases, and 26 bases lay in between. CDR1 is LNHDA, CDR2 SQIVND, per germline (reference sequence). The CDR3 reads CASRENPGGKNQRNTIYF. CDR3 in DNA: TGTGCCAGTAGGGAAAACCCTGGGGGGAAAAATCAACGAAACACCATATATTTT. The variable domain in full, with the rest retrieved from reference TRBV19 and TRBJ1-3, is DGGITQSPKYLFRKEGQNVTLSCEQNLNHDAMYWYRQDPGQGLRLIYYSQIVNDFQKGDIAEGYSVSREKKESFPLTVTSAQKNPTAFYLCASRENPGGKNQRNTIYFGEGSWLTVV.

The chain uses TRBV27 and TRBJ2-4; 8 bases align to TRBD1. Germline V gene sequence: CDR1 MNHEY, CDR2 SMNVEV (reference sequence). V was clipped by 2 bases and J by 6 bases; unmatched bases: 6. This CDR3 is 15 amino acids long. The CDR3 nucleotides read TGTGCCAGCAGTTTACAGGGGGCGCGTTTAAACATTCAGTACTTC. Amino acids: CASSLQGARLNIQYF.

The chain employs TRBV14 and TRBJ2-7, with D possibly being TRBD2 (6 bases). Germline loops: CDR1 SGHDN, CDR2 FVKESK. V lost 0 bases and J 2 bases, leaving 8 bases between the germline ends. The CDR3 loop spans 14 amino acids. The CDR3 DNA sequence: TGTGCCAGCAGCCAAGAGGGACTCACCTACGAGCAGTACTTC. It yields the protein CASSQEGLTYEQYF.

The CDR3 DNA reads as TGCGCCAGCAGTGAGAACCTACAGTATGGCTACACCTTC. Amino acids: CASSENLQYGYTF. The gene calls are TRBV10-1 and TRBJ1-2; D unclear. CDR1 and CDR2 from the germline V gene are WNHNN and SYGVQD (reference sequence). The ends were cut back, 2 bases at V and 5 bases at J, with 9 bases in the middle. This CDR3 is built from 13 residues.

CDR3 sequence reads: CASSLAGQSGLEQYF. The CDR3 DNA reads TGTGCCAGCAGCTTAGCGGGACAGAGTGGCCTCGAGCAGTACTTC. The rearrangement links TRBV7-9 to TRBJ2-7; 7 bases fit TRBD1. Germline trimming cut 0 bases from V and 6 bases from J; bases unmatched to any gene: 8. The CDR3 is 15 amino acids. The germline V gene has CDR1 SEHNR and CDR2 FQNEAQ (reference sequence). Together with reference TRBV7-9 and TRBJ2-7, the CDR3 gives the full variable domain: DTGVSQNPRHKITKRGQNVTFRCDPISEHNRLYWYRQTLGQGPEFLTYFQNEAQLEKSRLLSDRFSAERPKGSFSTLEIQRTEQGDSAMYLCASSLAGQSGLEQYFGPGTRLTVT.